This is a list of T cell receptor beta chains from one sample in a study of T cell responses to AZD1222 COVID-19 vaccine. TCRdb's copy holds only in-frame clones and misses some; the assay was immunoSEQ multiplex PCR. The sample carries some 140,000 clones, 90% to 95% recorded once. Specimen: peripheral blood, collected 28 days after the second AZD1222 dose. These receptors all come from an adult who received the AZD1222 COVID-19 vaccine. CDR3s leave out the opening cysteine and the closing phenylalanine or tryptophan. The order of the fields is J gene, V gene, CDR3 protein.

TRBJ1-5	TRBV2	ASSEWTGSNQPQH
TRBJ1-5	TRBV12-3/TRBV12-4	ASSFSRNQPQH
TRBJ2-3	TRBV6-5	ASKLAGSTDTQY
TRBJ1-4	TRBV25-1	ASSFRQGRGNEKLF
TRBJ2-7	TRBV6-1	ASSEARGQASYEQY
TRBJ1-5	TRBV11-2	ASSESRGLGNQPQH
TRBJ1-2	TRBV5-8	ASSFRRPFT
TRBJ2-1	TRBV11-3	ASSLVSIGSYNEQF
TRBJ1-3	TRBV2	ASSDHRAPGNTIY
TRBJ1-1	TRBV9	ASSDSGVEAF
TRBJ1-2	TRBV5-5	ASSSGFGYT
TRBJ2-2	TRBV6-2/TRBV6-3	ASSYGGWTGGAGELF
TRBJ1-6	TRBV9	ASSVEVGTENSPLH
TRBJ2-1	TRBV7-3	ASSLRGSIDEQF
TRBJ2-1	TRBV6-5	ASQGALINEQF
TRBJ2-1	TRBV24-1	ATSDYNEQF
TRBJ1-2	TRBV5-4	ASSSRGLGYGYT
TRBJ2-7	TRBV24-1	ATSSADRGTLGEQY
TRBJ1-1	TRBV24-1	ATSDNGIVETEAF
TRBJ1-2	TRBV4-2	ASSQDLLIDHYGYT
TRBJ2-7	TRBV19	ASSISQTGVYEQY
TRBJ2-5	TRBV21-1	ATPYQTQY
TRBJ1-5	TRBV10-1	ASSDFLGPDRGDQPQH
TRBJ1-2	TRBV10-1	ASSEIPTGQEDGYT
TRBJ1-5	TRBV27	ASGFSGENQPQH
TRBJ1-5	TRBV19	ASSSLQGTNQPQH
TRBJ1-1	TRBV4-1	ASSRLLGLKAF
TRBJ1-1	TRBV7-9	ASSISGTFPEAF
TRBJ2-5	TRBV19	ASSGLWKTQY
TRBJ2-7	TRBV4-3	ASSQEGQAGYEQY
TRBJ1-3	TRBV10-3	AIGTGPSSGNTIY
TRBJ2-1	TRBV6-2/TRBV6-3	ASSRLAGGNEQF
TRBJ1-1	TRBV18	ASSATAGVDTEAF
TRBJ1-3	TRBV7-8	ASSDTEGSGNTIY
TRBJ1-3	TRBV30	AGAGAGNTIY
TRBJ1-6	TRBV3-1/TRBV3-2	ASSRQGANSPLH
TRBJ1-1	TRBV5-1	ASSQAGSYGGLNTEAF
TRBJ1-1	TRBV19	ASSKNTEAF
TRBJ2-5	TRBV9	ASSPPRGSGETQY
TRBJ2-7	TRBV12-3/TRBV12-4	ASSLISYEQY